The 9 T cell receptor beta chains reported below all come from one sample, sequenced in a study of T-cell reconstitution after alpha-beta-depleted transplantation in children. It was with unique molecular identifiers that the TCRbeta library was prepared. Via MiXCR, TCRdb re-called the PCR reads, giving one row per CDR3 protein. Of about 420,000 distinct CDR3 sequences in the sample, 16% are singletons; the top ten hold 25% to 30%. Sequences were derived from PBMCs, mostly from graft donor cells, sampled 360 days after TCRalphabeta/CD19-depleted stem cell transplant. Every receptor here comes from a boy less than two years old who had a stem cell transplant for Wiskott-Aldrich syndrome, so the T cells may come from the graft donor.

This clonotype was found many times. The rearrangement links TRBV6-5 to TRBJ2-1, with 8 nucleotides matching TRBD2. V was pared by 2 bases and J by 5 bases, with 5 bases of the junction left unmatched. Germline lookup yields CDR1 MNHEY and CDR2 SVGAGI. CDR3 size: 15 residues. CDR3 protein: CASSYTVAGHNEQFF. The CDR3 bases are TGTGCCAGCAGTTACACGGTAGCGGGACACAATGAGCAGTTCTTC.

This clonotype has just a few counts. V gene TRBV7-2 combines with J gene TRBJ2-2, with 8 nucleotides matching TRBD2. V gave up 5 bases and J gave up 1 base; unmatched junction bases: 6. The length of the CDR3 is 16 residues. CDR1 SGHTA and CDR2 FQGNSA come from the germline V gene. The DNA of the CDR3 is TGTGCCAGCAGCGTAACTAGCGGACTGAACACCGGGGAGCTGTTTTTT. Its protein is CASSVTSGLNTGELFF.

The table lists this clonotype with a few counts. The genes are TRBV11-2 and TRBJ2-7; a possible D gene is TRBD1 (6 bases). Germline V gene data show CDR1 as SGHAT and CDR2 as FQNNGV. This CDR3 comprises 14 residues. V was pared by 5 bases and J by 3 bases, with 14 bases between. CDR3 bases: TGTGCCAGCAGCCTCGGGACAAGACTCTACGAGCAGTACTTC. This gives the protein CASSLGTRLYEQYF.

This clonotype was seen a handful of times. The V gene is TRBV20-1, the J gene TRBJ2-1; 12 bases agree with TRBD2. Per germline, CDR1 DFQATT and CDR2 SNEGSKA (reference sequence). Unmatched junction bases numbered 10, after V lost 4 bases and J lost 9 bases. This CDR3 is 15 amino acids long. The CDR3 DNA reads TGCAGTGCTATACGACTAGCGGGAGAATTCGGTGAGCAGTTCTTC. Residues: CSAIRLAGEFGEQFF.

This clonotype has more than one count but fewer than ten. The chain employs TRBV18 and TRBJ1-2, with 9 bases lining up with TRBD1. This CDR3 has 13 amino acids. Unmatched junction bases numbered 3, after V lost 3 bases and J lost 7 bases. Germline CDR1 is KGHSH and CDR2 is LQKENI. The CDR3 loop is CASSPRTGVGYTF. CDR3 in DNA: TGTGCCAGCTCACCGAGGACAGGGGTTGGCTACACCTTC.

This CDR3 reads CASSAGTGTSYEQYF. In nucleotides, the CDR3 is TGTGCCAGCTCAGCCGGGACAGGGACGTCCTACGAGCAGTACTTC. The chain employs TRBV18 and TRBJ2-7; TRBD1 matches 9 bases. Germline V CDR1 and CDR2: KGHSH, LQKENI. The V gene end was trimmed by 5 bases and the J gene end by 1 base; junction bases not matched to a gene: 6. This CDR3 region has 15 residues.

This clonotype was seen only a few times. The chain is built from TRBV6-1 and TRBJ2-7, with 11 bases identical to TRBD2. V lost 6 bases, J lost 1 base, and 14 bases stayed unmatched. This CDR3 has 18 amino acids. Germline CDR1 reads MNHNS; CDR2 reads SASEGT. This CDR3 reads CASRAIAGGLYRSYEQYF. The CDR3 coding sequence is TGTGCCAGCAGGGCAATAGCGGGGGGGCTCTACAGATCCTACGAGCAGTACTTC.

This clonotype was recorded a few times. CDR3 nucleotide sequence: TGTGCCTGGGCTGGACTAGCCCTCTACGAGCAGTACTTC. Its translation is CAWAGLALYEQYF. The rearrangement joins TRBV30 to TRBJ2-7, with 8 bases aligning to TRBD2. V dropped 5 bases and J dropped 3; count of bases not matched to a gene: 6. This CDR3 has 13 amino acids. Germline CDR1 and CDR2: GTSNPN and SVGIG (reference sequence).

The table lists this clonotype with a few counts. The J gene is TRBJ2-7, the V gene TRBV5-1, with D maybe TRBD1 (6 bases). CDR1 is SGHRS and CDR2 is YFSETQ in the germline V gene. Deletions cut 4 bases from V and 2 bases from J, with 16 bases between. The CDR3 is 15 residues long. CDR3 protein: CASSLVGDTTYEQYF. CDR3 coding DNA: TGCGCCAGCAGCCTAGTCGGGGACACCACCTACGAGCAGTACTTC. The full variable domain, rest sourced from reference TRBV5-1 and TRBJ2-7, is KAGVTQTPRYLIKTRGQQVTLSCSPISGHRSVSWYQQTPGQGLQFLFEYFSETQRNKGNFPGRFSGRQFSNSRSEMNVSTLELGDSALYLCASSLVGDTTYEQYFGPGTRLTVT.